The T cell receptor beta chain under discussion was sequenced for a study of OX40 agonist ivuxolimab in advanced cancers. As for the study in general: Dose-escalation cases comprised hepatocellular carcinoma, melanoma, renal cell or head and neck cancer.

Study-wide points: Among the lowest peripheral clonal expansion occurred in 0.1-3.0 mg/kg partial responders.

Only in-frame clones appear in the TCRdb table, and some are missing; sequencing was by immunoSEQ multiplex PCR. This sample yields about 20,000 clones, of which approximately 87% are seen a single time; approximately 53% belongs to the top ten. Trimming stripped 8 bases from V and 0 bases from J, with 14 bases between. The germline V gene has CDR1 GTSNPN and CDR2 SVGIG (reference sequence). This CDR3 has 15 residues. Blood sampling took place at baseline, cycle 4 day 1, and cycle 7 day 1. About this clone: Antigen: not known.

This receptor was obtained from an adult with an advanced solid tumor such as melanoma, head and neck, liver or kidney cancer. Here the sequenced sample was CD4+ or CD8+ T cells sorted from blood, taken in a trial of the OX40 agonist ivuxolimab. The V call is TRBV30, the J call TRBJ2-6, with a possible D match to TRBD1 (5 bases). In DNA, the CDR3 is TGTGCCAGGGGCGATCCCGACTCTGGGGCCAACGTCCTGACTTTC. It yields the protein CARGDPDSGANVLTF.